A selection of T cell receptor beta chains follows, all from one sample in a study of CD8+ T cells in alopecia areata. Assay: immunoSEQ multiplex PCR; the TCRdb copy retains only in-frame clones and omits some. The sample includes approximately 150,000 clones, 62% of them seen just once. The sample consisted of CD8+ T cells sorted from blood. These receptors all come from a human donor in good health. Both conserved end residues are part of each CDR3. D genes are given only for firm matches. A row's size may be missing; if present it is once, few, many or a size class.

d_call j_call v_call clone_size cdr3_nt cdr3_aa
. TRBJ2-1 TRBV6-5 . TGTGCCAGCAGTTACACAGGGTGGCATGAGCAGTTCTTC CASSYTGWHEQFF
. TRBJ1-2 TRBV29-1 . TGCAGCATGAGGGACGTTTATGGCTACACCTTC CSMRDVYGYTF
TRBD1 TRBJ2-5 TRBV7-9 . TGTGCCAGCAGCTGGACAGGGGGAGAGACCCAGTACTTC CASSWTGGETQYF
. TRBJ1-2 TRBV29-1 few TGCAGCGTTGAAGGGAATGGCTATGGCTACACCTTC CSVEGNGYGYTF
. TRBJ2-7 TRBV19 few TGTGCCAGTAGTCCCCGGGACGGACCCTACGAGCAGTACTTC CASSPRDGPYEQYF
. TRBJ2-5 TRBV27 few TGTGCCAGCAGAACGGGACACGGGGAGACCCAGTACTTC CASRTGHGETQYF
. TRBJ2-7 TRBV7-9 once TGTGCCAGCAGGATGGGAGAGTACGAGCAGTACTTC CASRMGEYEQYF
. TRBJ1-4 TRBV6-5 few TGTGCCAGCAGTTACGGGAGGGGTAATGAAAAACTGTTTTTT CASSYGRGNEKLFF
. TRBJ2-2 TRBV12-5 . TGTGCTAGTGGTTTGCCCGCGGAGCTGTTTTTT CASGLPAELFF
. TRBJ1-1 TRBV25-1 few TGTGCCAGCAGGGGAGCAGGGTATAATGAAGCTTTCTTT CASRGAGYNEAFF
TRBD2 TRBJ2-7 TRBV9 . TGTGCCAGCAGCGTATATGCTAGCGGGAGCTACGAGCAGTACTTC CASSVYASGSYEQYF
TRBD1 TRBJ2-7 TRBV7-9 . TGTGCCAGCAGCTCCCCAACCGGGACAGAGTACTTC CASSSPTGTEYF
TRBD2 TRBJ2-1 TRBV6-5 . TGTGCCACCAGCGGGAGGGCCAGGTACAATGAGCAGTTCTTC CATSGRARYNEQFF
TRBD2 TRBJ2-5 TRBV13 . TGTGCCAGCAGCTTAGCCGGGACTAGGGGGGAGACCCAGTACTTC CASSLAGTRGETQYF
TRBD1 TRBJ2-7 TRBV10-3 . TGTGCCATCAGTGAGTCGACGACCCCCGGTGACAGGGTCAGCTCCTACGAGCAGTACTTC CAISESTTPGDRVSSYEQYF
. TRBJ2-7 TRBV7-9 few TGTGCCAGCAGCCCCCCCGTCGAAAAGAGCTCCTACGAGCAGTACTTC CASSPPVEKSSYEQYF
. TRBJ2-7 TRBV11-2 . TGTGCCAGCAGCTTAGCTCGTAGTGAGCAGTACTTC CASSLARSEQYF
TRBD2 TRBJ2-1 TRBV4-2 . TGTGCCAGCAGCCAAGAAGGAGGACTAGCAGGAGAGCAGTTCTTC CASSQEGGLAGEQFF
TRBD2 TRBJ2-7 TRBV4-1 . TGCGCCAGCAGCCCAGGACTAGCGGGAGGAGGCGAGCAGTACTTC CASSPGLAGGGEQYF
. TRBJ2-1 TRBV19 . TGTGCCAGTAGTACCGACCGCAATGAGCAGTTCTTC CASSTDRNEQFF
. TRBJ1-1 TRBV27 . TGTGCCAGCAGTTTAGGACGGAACACTGAAGCTTTCTTT CASSLGRNTEAFF
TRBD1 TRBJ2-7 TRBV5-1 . TGCGCCAGCAGCCTCCTGACAGGGCCCTACGAGCAGTACTTC CASSLLTGPYEQYF
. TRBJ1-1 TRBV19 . TGTGCCAGTAGTATAGATCTGGGCAAGAACACTGAAGCTTTCTTT CASSIDLGKNTEAFF
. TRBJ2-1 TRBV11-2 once TGTGCCAGCAGCTTAGTCGCGGGCAGGTTGAATGAGCAGTTCTTC CASSLVAGRLNEQFF
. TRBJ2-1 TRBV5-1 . TGCGCCAGCAGCTTGGTGGCGGGCTCCTACAATGAGCAGTTCTTC CASSLVAGSYNEQFF
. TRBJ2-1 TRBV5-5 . TGTGCCAGCAGCCTCGAACGAGCGGCAGACAATGAGCAGTTCTTC CASSLERAADNEQFF
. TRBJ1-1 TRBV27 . TGTGCCAGCGGCCCCACGACTGAAGCTTTCTTT CASGPTTEAFF
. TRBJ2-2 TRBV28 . TGTGCCAGCAGTTTACGTTTATCGGTAGGCGGGGAGCTGTTTTTT CASSLRLSVGGELFF
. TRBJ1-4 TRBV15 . TGTGCCACCAGCAGGGTAGGGGAGGCGGATGAAAAACTGTTTTTT CATSRVGEADEKLFF
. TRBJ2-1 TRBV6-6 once TGTGCCAGCAGTTACTCAGGAGCGGGTGCCTACAATGAGCAGTTCTTC CASSYSGAGAYNEQFF
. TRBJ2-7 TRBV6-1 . TGTGCCAGCAGAGGCGATACCTACGAGCAGTACTTC CASRGDTYEQYF
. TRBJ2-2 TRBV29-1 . TGCAGCGTTGTACGGCAGGGTTCGAACACCGGGGAGCTGTTTTTT CSVVRQGSNTGELFF
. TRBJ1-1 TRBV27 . TGTGCCAGCAGTTTCTCAGGGAGTTTAGAAGCTTTCTTT CASSFSGSLEAFF
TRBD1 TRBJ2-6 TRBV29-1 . TGCAGCGTCGTTATCCGGGACAGGGGCCCTCGGGCCAACGTCCTGACTTTC CSVVIRDRGPRANVLTF
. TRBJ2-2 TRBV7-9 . TGTGCCAGCAGCTTAACGGAGAACACCGGGGAGCTGTTTTTT CASSLTENTGELFF
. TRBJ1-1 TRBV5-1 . TGCGCCAGCAGCTTGGCCGGGCGGCCTGAAGCTTTCTTT CASSLAGRPEAFF
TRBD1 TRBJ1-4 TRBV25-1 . TGTGCCAGCAGATGGACAGGAAATGAAAAACTGTTTTTT CASRWTGNEKLFF
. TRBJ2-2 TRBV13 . TGTGCCAGCAGCCCCCGCGGGGATAGGGGCACCGGGGAGCTGTTTTTT CASSPRGDRGTGELFF
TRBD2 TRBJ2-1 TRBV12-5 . TGTGCTAGTGGTTTCGGGGGGAACAATGAGCAGTTCTTC CASGFGGNNEQFF
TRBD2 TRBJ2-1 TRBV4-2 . TGTGCCAGCAGCCAAGTATCTAGCGGGATGGACAATGAGCAGTTCTTC CASSQVSSGMDNEQFF
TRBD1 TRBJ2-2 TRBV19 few TGTGCCAGTAGTGCCCCCGGGGGACAGGGCCTCGGCGGGGAGCTGTTTTTT CASSAPGGQGLGGELFF
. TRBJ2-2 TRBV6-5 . TGTGCCAGCAGTTACGATGTGGCCGTGATAGGGGAGCTGTTTTTT CASSYDVAVIGELFF
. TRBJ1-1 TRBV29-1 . TGCAGCGTTGAAGGTCCCCGACCCGAAGCTTTCTTT CSVEGPRPEAFF
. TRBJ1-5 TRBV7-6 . TGTGCCAGCAGCTTAAATCAGTATCAGCCCCAGCATTTT CASSLNQYQPQHF
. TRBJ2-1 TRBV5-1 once TGCGCCAGCAGCTTTGAAGACTACAATGAGCAGTTCTTC CASSFEDYNEQFF
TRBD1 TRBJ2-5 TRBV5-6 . TGTGCCAGCAGCTTGACAGGGGACACCCAGTACTTC CASSLTGDTQYF
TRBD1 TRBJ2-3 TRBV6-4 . TGTGCCAGCAGTGACTTGACAGGGTCCCGGTATTTT CASSDLTGSRYF
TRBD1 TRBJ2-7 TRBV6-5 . TGTGCCAGCAGTTTCGCCGGGACAGGCTTCTACGAGCAGTACTTC CASSFAGTGFYEQYF